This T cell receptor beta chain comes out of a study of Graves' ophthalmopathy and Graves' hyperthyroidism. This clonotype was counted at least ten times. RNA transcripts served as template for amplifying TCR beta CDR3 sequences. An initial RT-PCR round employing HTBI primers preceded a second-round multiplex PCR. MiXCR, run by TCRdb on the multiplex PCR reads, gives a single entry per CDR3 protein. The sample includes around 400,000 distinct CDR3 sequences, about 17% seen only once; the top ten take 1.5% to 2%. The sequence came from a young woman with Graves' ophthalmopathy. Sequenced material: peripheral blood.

CDR3 loop: CSAPPGGFYEQYF. The CDR3 region has the DNA TGCAGTGCCCCCCCTGGAGGATTCTACGAGCAGTACTTC. This sequence joins TRBV20-1 and TRBJ2-7; the D gene is possibly TRBD2 (5 bases). Trimming stripped 6 bases from V and 3 bases from J, with 15 bases between. Germline CDR1 DFQATT, CDR2 SNEGSKA (reference sequence). The CDR3 is 13 residues long.